This is a list of T cell receptor beta chains from one sample in a study of T cell responses to AZD1222 COVID-19 vaccine. Produced via immunoSEQ multiplex PCR; TCRdb's table is partial and in-frame only. The sample holds about 150,000 clones; roughly 92% are singletons and the top ten take around 1.3%. This specimen consisted of peripheral blood, obtained on day 0 of AZD1222 vaccination. These receptors came from an adult in good health. CDR3s include the opening cysteine and the closing phenylalanine or tryptophan. The D gene is left open where the match is weak. Clone size is stated in some rows and not others, as once, few, many or a class when expanded.

TRBV4-1	NA	TRBJ1-2	NA	TGCGCCAGCAGCCCGCGGGATTCATCGTCGTATGGCTACACCTTC	CASSPRDSSSYGYTF
TRBV9	NA	TRBJ2-2	NA	TGTGCCAGCACCCCTTTTGGGCGAGGGGAGCTGTTTTTT	CASTPFGRGELFF
TRBV28	NA	TRBJ1-5	TRBD1	TGTGCCAGCAGTTTACAGGGGACAGGGGCCCGCAGGGCCCAGCATTTT	CASSLQGTGARRAQHF
TRBV27	NA	TRBJ1-2	NA	TGTGCCAGCAGTTTTAACAGTCAATATGGCTACACCTTC	CASSFNSQYGYTF
TRBV7-2	NA	TRBJ1-2	NA	TGTGCCAGCAGCTTAGATAACAGGGATGAAAACACCTTC	CASSLDNRDENTF
TRBV7-6	once	TRBJ1-4	NA	TGTGCCAGCAGCCCCTATGGTGGCCAGGGGTATGAAAAACTGTTTTTT	CASSPYGGQGYEKLFF
TRBV5-6	NA	TRBJ1-6	NA	TGTGCCAGCAGCTCGGGACGGTATAATTCACCCCTCCACTTT	CASSSGRYNSPLHF
TRBV15	NA	TRBJ1-6	NA	TGTGCCACCAGGCAAGGAGGGGGGAAATCACCCCTCCACTTT	CATRQGGGKSPLHF
TRBV7-2	NA	TRBJ1-2	NA	TGTGCCAGCAGCTTAGGGGTACGGGTAACTAACTATGGCTACACCTTC	CASSLGVRVTNYGYTF
TRBV4-1	NA	TRBJ2-1	TRBD2	TGCGCCAGCAGCCAAGCTAGCGGGGGAGGTGAGCAGTTCTTC	CASSQASGGGEQFF
TRBV5-4	few	TRBJ2-3	NA	TGTGCCAGCAGCTTTGGCGGGGGCACAGATACGCAGTATTTT	CASSFGGGTDTQYF
TRBV5-6	NA	TRBJ1-4	NA	TGTGCCAGCAGCTTTAGGACGCATGAAAAACTGTTTTTT	CASSFRTHEKLFF
TRBV29-1	once	TRBJ1-1	NA	TGCAGCGGCAGTGGATATACTGAAGCTTTCTTT	CSGSGYTEAFF
TRBV20-1	NA	TRBJ2-3	NA	TGCAGTGCTATCCCAGATACGCAGTATTTT	CSAIPDTQYF
TRBV12-3/TRBV12-4	once	TRBJ1-6	NA	TGTGCCAGCAGTTGGTTCAGCTCACCCCTCCACTTT	CASSWFSSPLHF
TRBV6-5	NA	TRBJ1-4	NA	TGTGCCAGCAGCATTTACAGGGACACTAATGAAAAACTGTTTTTT	CASSIYRDTNEKLFF
TRBV7-2	NA	TRBJ2-1	NA	TGTGCCAGCAGCTTGGTGGGGAGACTGATAAACAATGAGCAGTTCTTC	CASSLVGRLINNEQFF
TRBV11-2	once	TRBJ1-5	NA	TGTGCCAGCAGCTTAGATGGGGATCAGCCCCAGCATTTT	CASSLDGDQPQHF
TRBV6-5	NA	TRBJ2-2	NA	TGTGCCAGCAGTTACTCCACGCCAGGGGCCACCGGGGAGCTGTTTTTT	CASSYSTPGATGELFF
TRBV7-2	NA	TRBJ2-1	NA	TGTGCCAGCAGCTTACAAGTCACCTACAATGAGCAGTTCTTC	CASSLQVTYNEQFF
TRBV27	NA	TRBJ1-1	NA	TGTGCCAGCAGTCTCCGTGCAGGGTACACTGAAGCTTTCTTT	CASSLRAGYTEAFF
TRBV30	NA	TRBJ2-6	NA	TGTGCCTGGACAGCTGGGGCCAACGTCCTGACTTTC	CAWTAGANVLTF
TRBV7-9	NA	TRBJ2-3	NA	TGTGCCAGCAGCTATGTTAGGGGGAAGTCAGATACGCAGTATTTT	CASSYVRGKSDTQYF
TRBV7-9	NA	TRBJ1-4	NA	TGTGCCAGCAGCCAGTTCGGGGAAAAACTGTTTTTT	CASSQFGEKLFF
TRBV6-6	NA	TRBJ2-3	NA	TGTGCCAGCAGTTACGCGACGCGGCGAACAGATACGCAGTATTTT	CASSYATRRTDTQYF
TRBV15	NA	TRBJ2-1	TRBD2	TGTGCCACCCGAAGGACTAGCGGGATCAATGAGCAGTTCTTC	CATRRTSGINEQFF
TRBV2	NA	TRBJ2-1	NA	TGTGCCAGCAGTGAAGGGGGCCCTGGAACCTACAATGAGCAGTTCTTC	CASSEGGPGTYNEQFF
TRBV18	NA	TRBJ1-5	NA	TGTGCCAGCTCAACAGCTAGAAATCAGCCCCAGCATTTT	CASSTARNQPQHF
TRBV6-5	NA	TRBJ2-5	TRBD1	TGTGCCAGCAGTTACGCAACAGGGGGCGGGCAAGAGACCCAGTACTTC	CASSYATGGGQETQYF
TRBV15	once	TRBJ2-1	TRBD2	TGTGCCACCAGCAGAGATACCGGGACTAGCGGAGAGCAGTTCTTC	CATSRDTGTSGEQFF
TRBV2	few	TRBJ1-6	TRBD1	TGTGCCAGCAGCTACAGGGGGAATAGTTCACCCCTCCACTTT	CASSYRGNSSPLHF
TRBV14	NA	TRBJ1-1	TRBD1	TGTGCCAGCAATGGCGGGACAGCGAACACTGAAGCTTTCTTT	CASNGGTANTEAFF
TRBV6-5	NA	TRBJ1-2	TRBD1	TGTGCCATAAGACAGGGGTACTATGGCTACACCTTC	CAIRQGYYGYTF
TRBV27	NA	TRBJ1-2	NA	TGTGCCAGCAGTATTATAGGGACTCGACAGAAAGCTTTTGACTATGGCTACACCTTC	CASSIIGTRQKAFDYGYTF
TRBV3-1/TRBV3-2	NA	TRBJ1-1	TRBD1	TGTGCCAGCAGTCAGCGACAGGGAAACACTGAAGCTTTCTTT	CASSQRQGNTEAFF
TRBV9	NA	TRBJ1-4	NA	TGTGCCAGCAGCCCCAATTCTGCAACTAATGAAAAACTGTTTTTT	CASSPNSATNEKLFF
TRBV7-9	NA	TRBJ2-3	TRBD2	TGTGCCAGCAGCCGGAGCGGGGGGTTAACAGATACGCAGTATTTT	CASSRSGGLTDTQYF
TRBV19	once	TRBJ2-3	NA	TGTGCCAGCCGGGGAGAGCGGACCACAGATACGCAGTATTTT	CASRGERTTDTQYF
TRBV5-1	NA	TRBJ1-3	NA	TGCGCCAGCAGCGACCCCCGGGGGTCTGGAAACACCATATATTTT	CASSDPRGSGNTIYF
TRBV27	NA	TRBJ1-5	NA	TGTGCCAGCAGTTTAGTTGAAAATCAGCCCCAGCATTTT	CASSLVENQPQHF
TRBV5-4	few	TRBJ2-2	TRBD1	TGTGCCAGCAGCCCCGACAGGGTAGGCACCGGGGAGCTGTTTTTT	CASSPDRVGTGELFF
TRBV5-4	NA	TRBJ2-1	NA	TGTGCCAGCAGCTTCAGGGGGGCCGGTTACAATGAGCAGTTCTTC	CASSFRGAGYNEQFF
TRBV19	NA	TRBJ2-5	NA	TGTGCCAGTAGTAGGGGAACAGACCAAGAGACCCAGTACTTC	CASSRGTDQETQYF
TRBV28	NA	TRBJ1-2	NA	TGTGCCAGCAGCCCAGGGGTCTATGGCTACACCTTC	CASSPGVYGYTF
TRBV5-1	NA	TRBJ1-1	NA	TGCGCCAGCAGCTTCCGTATTATCGCAGCTCACTCCACTGAAGCTTTCTTT	CASSFRIIAAHSTEAFF
TRBV9	NA	TRBJ2-1	NA	TGTGCCAGCAGCCCTCGGGACCAAATCCCTAAGGGGCCCTACAATGAGCAGTTCTTC	CASSPRDQIPKGPYNEQFF
TRBV7-3	NA	TRBJ2-2	NA	TGTGCCAGCACCCCTGGGGCCGATACAAGGGGCGGGGAGCTGTTTTTT	CASTPGADTRGGELFF
TRBV4-1	NA	TRBJ1-2	TRBD1	TGCGCCAGCTGGGACAGGTGGAATGGCTACACCTTC	CASWDRWNGYTF
TRBV27	NA	TRBJ2-2	TRBD2	TGTGCCAGCAGGACTAGCGGGAGGGAAGACACCGGGGAGCTGTTTTTT	CASRTSGREDTGELFF
TRBV5-4	NA	TRBJ2-4	TRBD1	TGTGCCAGCAGGTTGGAGTGGGGACAGGAAAACATTCAGTACTTC	CASRLEWGQENIQYF